This T cell receptor (beta chain) comes out of a study of monozygotic twins with inflammatory bowel disease. In eight separate reactions per sample, cDNA was generated. After re-calling the 5' RACE reads, TCRdb lists one entry per CDR3 protein, DNA absent. Here the sample table reports about 160,000 distinct CDR3 sequences. CDR3 length: 16 amino acids. The germline V gene encodes CDR1 SGHAT and CDR2 FQNNGV. The TCR originated in a human donor with ulcerative colitis or Crohn's disease, or a healthy co-twin of an affected twin (not recorded which). The V call is TRBV11-2, the J call TRBJ2-1; the TRBD2 assignment by TCRdb is unverifiable without DNA. Material: blood. The chain's CDR3 is CASSLEGLGSENEQFF.